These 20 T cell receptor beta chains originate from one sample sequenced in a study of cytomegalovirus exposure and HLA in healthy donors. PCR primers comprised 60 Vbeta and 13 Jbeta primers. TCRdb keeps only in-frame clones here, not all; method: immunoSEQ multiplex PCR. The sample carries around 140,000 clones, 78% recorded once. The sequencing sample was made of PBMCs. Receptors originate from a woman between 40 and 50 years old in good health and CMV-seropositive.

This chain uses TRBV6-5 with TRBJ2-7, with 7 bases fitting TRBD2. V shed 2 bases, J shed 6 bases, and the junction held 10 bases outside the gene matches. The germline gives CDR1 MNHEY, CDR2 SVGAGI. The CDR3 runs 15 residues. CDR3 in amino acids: CASSYDGRLLPEQYF. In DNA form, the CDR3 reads TGTGCCAGCAGTTACGACGGGAGGCTACTTCCCGAGCAGTACTTC.

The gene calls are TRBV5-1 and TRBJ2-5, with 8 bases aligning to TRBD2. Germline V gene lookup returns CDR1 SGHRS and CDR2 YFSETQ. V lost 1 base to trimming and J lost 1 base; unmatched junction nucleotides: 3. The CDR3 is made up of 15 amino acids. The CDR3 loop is CASSLSAGGQETQYF. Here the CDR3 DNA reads TGCGCCAGCAGCTTGAGCGCGGGAGGCCAAGAGACCCAGTACTTC.

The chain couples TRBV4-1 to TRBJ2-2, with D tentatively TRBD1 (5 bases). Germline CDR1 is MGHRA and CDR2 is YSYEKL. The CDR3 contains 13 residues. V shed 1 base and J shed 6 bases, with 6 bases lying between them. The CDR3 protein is CASSQGGSGELFF. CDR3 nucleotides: TGCGCCAGCAGCCAAGGGGGCTCCGGGGAGCTGTTTTTT.

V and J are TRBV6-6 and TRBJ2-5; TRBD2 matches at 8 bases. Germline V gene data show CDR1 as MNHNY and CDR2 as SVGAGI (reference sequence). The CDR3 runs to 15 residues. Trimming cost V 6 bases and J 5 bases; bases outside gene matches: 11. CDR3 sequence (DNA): TGTGCCAGCAGCAAGGGACTAGTGGTTGCCGAGACCCAGTACTTC. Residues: CASSKGLVVAETQYF.

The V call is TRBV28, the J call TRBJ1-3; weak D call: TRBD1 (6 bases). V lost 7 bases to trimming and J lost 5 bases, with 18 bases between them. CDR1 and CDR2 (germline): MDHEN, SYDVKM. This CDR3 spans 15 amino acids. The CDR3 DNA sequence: TGTGCCAGCAATGAACAGGGCCGCCCGAGAAACACCATATATTTT. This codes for CASNEQGRPRNTIYF.

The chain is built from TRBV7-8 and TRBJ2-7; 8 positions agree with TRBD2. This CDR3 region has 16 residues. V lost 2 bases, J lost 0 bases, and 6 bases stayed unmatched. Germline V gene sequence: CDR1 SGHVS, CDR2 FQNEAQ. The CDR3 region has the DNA TGTGCCAGCAGCTTATCGGGAGGGATGAGCTCCTACGAGCAGTACTTC. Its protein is CASSLSGGMSSYEQYF.

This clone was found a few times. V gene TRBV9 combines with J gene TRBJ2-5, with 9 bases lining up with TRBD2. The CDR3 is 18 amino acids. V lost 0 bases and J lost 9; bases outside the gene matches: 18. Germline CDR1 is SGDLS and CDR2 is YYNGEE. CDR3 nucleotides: TGTGCCAGCAGCGTAGTCGGCGTAAATAGCGGGAGACAGGAGCCCCAGTACTTC. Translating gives CASSVVGVNSGRQEPQYF.

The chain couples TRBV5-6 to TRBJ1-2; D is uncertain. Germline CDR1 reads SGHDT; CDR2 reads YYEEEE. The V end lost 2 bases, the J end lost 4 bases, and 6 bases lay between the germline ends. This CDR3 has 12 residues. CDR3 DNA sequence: TGTGCCAGCAGCTTCAACAGCTATGGCTACACCTTC. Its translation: CASSFNSYGYTF. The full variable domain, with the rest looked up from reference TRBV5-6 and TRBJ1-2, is DAGVTQSPTHLIKTRGQQVTLRCSPKSGHDTVSWYQQALGQGPQFIFQYYEEEERQRGNFPDRFSGHQFPNYSSELNVNALLLGDSALYLCASSFNSYGYTFGSGTRLTVV.

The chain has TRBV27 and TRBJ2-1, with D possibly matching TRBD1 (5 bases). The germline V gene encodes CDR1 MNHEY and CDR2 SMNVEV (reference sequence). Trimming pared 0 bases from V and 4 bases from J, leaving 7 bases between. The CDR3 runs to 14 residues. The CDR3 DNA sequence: TGTGCCAGCAGTTTATCATACAGGTACAATGAGCAGTTCTTC. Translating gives CASSLSYRYNEQFF.

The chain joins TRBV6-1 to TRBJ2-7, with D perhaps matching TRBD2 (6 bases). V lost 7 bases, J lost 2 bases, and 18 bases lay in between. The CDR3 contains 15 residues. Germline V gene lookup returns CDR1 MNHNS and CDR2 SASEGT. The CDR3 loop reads CASTRRVASTYEQYF. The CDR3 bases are TGTGCCAGCACAAGGAGGGTAGCGTCTACCTACGAGCAGTACTTC.

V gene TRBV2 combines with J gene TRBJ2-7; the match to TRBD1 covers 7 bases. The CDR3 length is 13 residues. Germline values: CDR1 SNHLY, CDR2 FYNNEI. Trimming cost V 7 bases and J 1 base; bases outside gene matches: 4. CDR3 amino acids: CASTDRNSYEQYF. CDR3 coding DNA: TGTGCCAGCACGGACAGGAATTCCTACGAGCAGTACTTC.

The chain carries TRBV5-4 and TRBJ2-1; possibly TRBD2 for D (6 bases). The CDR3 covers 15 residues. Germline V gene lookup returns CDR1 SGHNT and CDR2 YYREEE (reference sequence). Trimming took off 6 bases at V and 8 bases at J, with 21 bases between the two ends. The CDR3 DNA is TGTGCCAGCACCGGGGGACTGGCCTACACCGATGAGCAGTTCTTC. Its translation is CASTGGLAYTDEQFF.

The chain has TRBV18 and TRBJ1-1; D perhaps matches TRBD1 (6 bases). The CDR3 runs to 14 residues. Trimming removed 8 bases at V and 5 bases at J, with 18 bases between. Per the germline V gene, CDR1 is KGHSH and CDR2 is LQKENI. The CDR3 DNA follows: TGTGCCAGCACTTCGGGGGCGGGGGGTACTGAAGCTTTCTTT. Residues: CASTSGAGGTEAFF.

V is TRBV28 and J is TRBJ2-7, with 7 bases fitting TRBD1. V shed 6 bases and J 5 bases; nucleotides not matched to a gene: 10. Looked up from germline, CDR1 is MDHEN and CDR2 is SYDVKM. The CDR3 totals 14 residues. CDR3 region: CASSSPGQQDEQYF. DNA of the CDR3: TGTGCCAGCAGCTCGCCGGGACAGCAGGACGAGCAGTACTTC.

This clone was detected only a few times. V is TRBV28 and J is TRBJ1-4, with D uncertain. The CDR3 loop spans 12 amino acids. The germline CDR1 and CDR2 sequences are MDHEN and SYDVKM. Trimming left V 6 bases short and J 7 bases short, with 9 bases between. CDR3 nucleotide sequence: TGTGCCAGCAGGCCGCGGGGTGAAAAACTGTTTTTT. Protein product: CASRPRGEKLFF.

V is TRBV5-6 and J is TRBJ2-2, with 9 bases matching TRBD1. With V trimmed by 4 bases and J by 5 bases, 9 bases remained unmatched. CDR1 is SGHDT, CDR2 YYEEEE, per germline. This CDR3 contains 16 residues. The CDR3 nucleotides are TGTGCCAGCAGCCGCCGCGGGACAGGGTGGACCGGGGAGCTGTTTTTT. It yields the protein CASSRRGTGWTGELFF. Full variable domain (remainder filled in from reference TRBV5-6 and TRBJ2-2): DAGVTQSPTHLIKTRGQQVTLRCSPKSGHDTVSWYQQALGQGPQFIFQYYEEEERQRGNFPDRFSGHQFPNYSSELNVNALLLGDSALYLCASSRRGTGWTGELFFGEGSRLTVL.

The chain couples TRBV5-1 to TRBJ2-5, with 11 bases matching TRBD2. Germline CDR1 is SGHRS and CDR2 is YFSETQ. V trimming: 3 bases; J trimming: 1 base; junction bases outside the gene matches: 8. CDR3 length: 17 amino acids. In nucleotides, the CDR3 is TGCGCCAGCAGCTCCCCGACTAGCGGGGAGGGCCAAGAGACCCAGTACTTC. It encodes CASSSPTSGEGQETQYF.

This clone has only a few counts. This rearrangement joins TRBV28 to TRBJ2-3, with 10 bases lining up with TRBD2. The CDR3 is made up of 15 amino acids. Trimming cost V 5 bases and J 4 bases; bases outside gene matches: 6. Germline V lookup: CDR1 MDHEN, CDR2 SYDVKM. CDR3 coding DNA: TGTGCCAGCAGTGGCCTAGCGGGAGTGGCAGATACGCAGTATTTT. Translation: CASSGLAGVADTQYF.

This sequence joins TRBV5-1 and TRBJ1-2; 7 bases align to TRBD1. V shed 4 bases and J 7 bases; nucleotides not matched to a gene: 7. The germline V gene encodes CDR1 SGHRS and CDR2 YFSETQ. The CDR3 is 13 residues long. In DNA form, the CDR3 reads TGCGCCAGCAGCCGACAGGGTGATGTTGGCTACACCTTC. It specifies CASSRQGDVGYTF.

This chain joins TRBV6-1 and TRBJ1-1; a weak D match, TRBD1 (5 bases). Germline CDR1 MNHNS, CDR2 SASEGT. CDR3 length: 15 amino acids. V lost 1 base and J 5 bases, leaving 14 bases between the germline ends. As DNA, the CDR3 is TGTGCCAGCAGTGAAGGGACCATACGGGGGACTGAAGCTTTCTTT. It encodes CASSEGTIRGTEAFF.